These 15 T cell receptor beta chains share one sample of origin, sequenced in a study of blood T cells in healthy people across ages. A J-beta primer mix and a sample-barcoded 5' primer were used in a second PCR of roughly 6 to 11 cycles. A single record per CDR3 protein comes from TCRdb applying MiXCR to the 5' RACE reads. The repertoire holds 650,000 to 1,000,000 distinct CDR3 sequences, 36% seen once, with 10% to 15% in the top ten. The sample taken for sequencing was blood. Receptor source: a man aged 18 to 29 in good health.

For the CDR3, the DNA is TGCGCCAGCAGCCATGCGGACAGGGAAAACGGGGAGCTGTTTTTT. As protein: CASSHADRENGELFF. The chain links TRBV4-3 to TRBJ2-2, with 8 nucleotides matching TRBD1. V was pared by 3 bases and J by 7 bases, with 7 bases of the junction left unmatched. Germline assignment: CDR1 LGHNA and CDR2 YSLEER. This CDR3 spans 15 amino acids.

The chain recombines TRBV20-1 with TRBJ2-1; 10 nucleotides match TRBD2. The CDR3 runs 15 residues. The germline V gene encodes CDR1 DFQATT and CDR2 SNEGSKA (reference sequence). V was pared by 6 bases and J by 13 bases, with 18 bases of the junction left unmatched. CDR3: CSALPASGGFGDQFF. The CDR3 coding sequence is TGCAGTGCCCTCCCTGCTAGCGGGGGATTTGGGGATCAGTTCTTC.

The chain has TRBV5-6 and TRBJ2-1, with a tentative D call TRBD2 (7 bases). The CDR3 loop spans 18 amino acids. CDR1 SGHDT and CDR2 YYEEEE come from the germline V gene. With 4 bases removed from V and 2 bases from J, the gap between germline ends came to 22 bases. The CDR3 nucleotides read TGTGCCAGCAGCATCGGGAGCAGAAGGGGGGGGGCCTACAATGAGCAGTTCTTC. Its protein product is CASSIGSRRGGAYNEQFF.

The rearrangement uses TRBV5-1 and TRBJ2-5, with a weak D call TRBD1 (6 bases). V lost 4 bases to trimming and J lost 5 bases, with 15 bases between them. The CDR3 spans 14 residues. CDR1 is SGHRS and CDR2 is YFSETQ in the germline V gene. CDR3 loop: CASSAETGKETQYF. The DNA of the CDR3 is TGCGCCAGCAGCGCAGAAACAGGGAAGGAGACCCAGTACTTC. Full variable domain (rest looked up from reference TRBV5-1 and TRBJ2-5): KAGVTQTPRYLIKTRGQQVTLSCSPISGHRSVSWYQQTPGQGLQFLFEYFSETQRNKGNFPGRFSGRQFSNSRSEMNVSTLELGDSALYLCASSAETGKETQYFGPGTRLLVL.

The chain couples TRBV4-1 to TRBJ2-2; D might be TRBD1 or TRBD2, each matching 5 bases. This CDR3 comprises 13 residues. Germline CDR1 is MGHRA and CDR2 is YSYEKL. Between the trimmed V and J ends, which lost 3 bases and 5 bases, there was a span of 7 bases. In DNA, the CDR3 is TGCGCCAGCAGCCACTGGGGGACCGGGGAGCTGTTTTTT. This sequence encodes CASSHWGTGELFF.

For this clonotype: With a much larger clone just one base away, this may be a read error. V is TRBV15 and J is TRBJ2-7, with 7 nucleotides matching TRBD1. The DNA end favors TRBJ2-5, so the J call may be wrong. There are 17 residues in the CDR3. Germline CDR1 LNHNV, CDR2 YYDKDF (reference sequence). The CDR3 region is CATSRDVAGGFGETQYF. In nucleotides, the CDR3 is TGTGCCACCAGCAGAGATGTGGCAGGGGGTTTCGGAGAGACCCAGTACTTC.

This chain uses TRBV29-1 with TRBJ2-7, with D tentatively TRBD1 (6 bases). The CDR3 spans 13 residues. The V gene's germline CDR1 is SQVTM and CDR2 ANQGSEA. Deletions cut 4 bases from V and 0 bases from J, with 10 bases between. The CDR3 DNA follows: TGCAGCGTTGTTACAGGGATCTCCTACGAGCAGTACTTC. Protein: CSVVTGISYEQYF.

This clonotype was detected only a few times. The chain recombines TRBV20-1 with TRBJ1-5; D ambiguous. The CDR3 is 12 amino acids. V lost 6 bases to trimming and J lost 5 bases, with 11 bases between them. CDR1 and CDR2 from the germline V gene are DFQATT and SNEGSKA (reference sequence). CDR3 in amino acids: CSAISGDQPQHF. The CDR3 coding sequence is TGCAGTGCCATCTCTGGGGATCAGCCCCAGCATTTT.

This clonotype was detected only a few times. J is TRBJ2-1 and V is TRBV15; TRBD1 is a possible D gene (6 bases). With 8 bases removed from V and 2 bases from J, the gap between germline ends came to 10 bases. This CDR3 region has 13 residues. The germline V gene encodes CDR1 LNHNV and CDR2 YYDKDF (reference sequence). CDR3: CATVRGAYNEQFF. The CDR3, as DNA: TGTGCCACCGTCAGGGGCGCCTACAATGAGCAGTTCTTC.

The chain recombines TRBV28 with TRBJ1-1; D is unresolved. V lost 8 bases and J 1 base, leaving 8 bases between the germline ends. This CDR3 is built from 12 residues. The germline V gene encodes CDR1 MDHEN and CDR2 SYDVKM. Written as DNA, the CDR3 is TGTGCCAGCCCCCGGAGGAACACTGAAGCTTTCTTT. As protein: CASPRRNTEAFF.

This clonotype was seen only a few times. This CDR3 is CASSLKGSANTGELFF. The CDR3 DNA reads TGCGCCAGCAGCTTGAAGGGCAGCGCGAACACCGGGGAGCTGTTTTTT. J is TRBJ2-2 and V is TRBV5-1; no clear D. The CDR3 runs to 16 residues. Trimming stripped 1 base from V and 0 bases from J, with 10 bases between. Per the germline V gene, CDR1 is SGHRS and CDR2 is YFSETQ.

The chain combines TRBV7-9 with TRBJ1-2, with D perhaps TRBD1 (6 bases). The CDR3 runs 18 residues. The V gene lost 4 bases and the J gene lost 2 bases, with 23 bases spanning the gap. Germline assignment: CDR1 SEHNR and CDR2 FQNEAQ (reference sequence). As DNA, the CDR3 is TGTGCCAGCAGCTCCGTGCGGGCAGGGGACCTTTTGAACTATGGCTACACCTTC. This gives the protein CASSSVRAGDLLNYGYTF.

The CDR3 loop is CASSDGMGQETQYF. The DNA for the CDR3 is TGCGCCAGCAGCGACGGGATGGGACAAGAGACCCAGTACTTC. The chain joins TRBV5-1 to TRBJ2-5; possible D gene TRBD2, 5 bases. CDR1 is SGHRS and CDR2 is YFSETQ in the germline V gene. Trimming removed 4 bases at V and 2 bases at J, with 12 bases between. The CDR3 consists of 14 residues.

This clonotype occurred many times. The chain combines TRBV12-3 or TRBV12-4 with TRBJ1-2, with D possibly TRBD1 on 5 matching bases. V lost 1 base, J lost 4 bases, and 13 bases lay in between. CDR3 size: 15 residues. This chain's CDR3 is CASSLGVGTTYGYTF. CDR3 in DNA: TGTGCCAGCAGTTTAGGTGTGGGGACTACCTATGGCTACACCTTC.

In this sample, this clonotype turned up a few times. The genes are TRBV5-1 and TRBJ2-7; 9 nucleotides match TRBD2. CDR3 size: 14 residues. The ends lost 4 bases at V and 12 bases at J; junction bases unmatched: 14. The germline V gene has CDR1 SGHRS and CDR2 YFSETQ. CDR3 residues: CASSPGTSKGLSYF. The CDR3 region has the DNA TGCGCCAGCAGCCCCGGGACTAGCAAGGGGCTTTCGTACTTC.